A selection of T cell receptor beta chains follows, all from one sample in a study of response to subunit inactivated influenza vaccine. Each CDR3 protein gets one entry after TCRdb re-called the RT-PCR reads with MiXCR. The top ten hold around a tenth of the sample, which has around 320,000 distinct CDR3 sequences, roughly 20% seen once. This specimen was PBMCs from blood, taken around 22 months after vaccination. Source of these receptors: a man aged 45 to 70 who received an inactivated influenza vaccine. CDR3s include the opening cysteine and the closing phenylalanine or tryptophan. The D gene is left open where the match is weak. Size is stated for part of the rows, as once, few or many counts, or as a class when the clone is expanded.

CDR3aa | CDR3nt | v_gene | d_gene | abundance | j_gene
CSARDIDRGWTEAFF | TGCAGTGCTAGAGATATAGACAGGGGGTGGACTGAAGCTTTCTTT | TRBV20-1 | TRBD1 | . | TRBJ1-1
CASTTGHYGYTF | TGTGCCAGCACTACAGGGCACTATGGCTACACCTTC | TRBV6-5 | . | . | TRBJ1-2
CSARTGIQYGYTF | TGCAGTGCTAGGACAGGGATTCAATATGGCTACACCTTC | TRBV20-1 | TRBD1 | many | TRBJ1-2
CASSLGQGARQETQYF | TGCGCCAGCAGCTTGGGACAGGGGGCAAGGCAAGAGACCCAGTACTTC | TRBV5-1 | TRBD1 | . | TRBJ2-5
CASSLHYWLADQETQYF | TGTGCCAGCAGTTTACATTATTGGCTAGCGGACCAAGAGACCCAGTACTTC | TRBV12-3/TRBV12-4 | TRBD2 | . | TRBJ2-5
CASSLNGGGWDEQFF | TGTGCCAGCAGTTTAAACGGAGGGGGGTGGGATGAGCAGTTCTTC | TRBV12-3/TRBV12-4 | . | few | TRBJ2-1
CSARYSSNQPQHF | TGCAGTGCTAGGTACAGCAGCAATCAGCCCCAGCATTTT | TRBV20-1 | . | . | TRBJ1-5
CASSQGSGFTDTQYF | TGCGCCAGCAGCCAAGGGTCAGGGTTTACAGATACGCAGTATTTT | TRBV4-3 | . | . | TRBJ2-3
CASSTTGAHNYYGYTF | TGTGCCAGCAGCACGACAGGGGCTCACAACTACTATGGCTACACCTTC | TRBV12-3/TRBV12-4 | TRBD1 | . | TRBJ1-2
CSVESTGANYGYTF | TGCAGCGTTGAATCTACAGGAGCTAACTATGGCTACACCTTC | TRBV29-1 | . | few | TRBJ1-2
CSANRGGTGGWETQYF | TGCAGTGCTAACCGGGGAGGGACTGGGGGTTGGGAGACCCAGTACTTC | TRBV20-1 | TRBD2 | few | TRBJ2-5
CASSQGDRVAPQHF | TGTGCCAGCAGCCAAGGGGACAGGGTAGCGCCCCAGCATTTT | TRBV3-1 | TRBD1 | many | TRBJ1-5
CSAPVQVGETQYF | TGCAGTGCCCCGGTGCAGGTTGGGGAGACCCAGTACTTC | TRBV20-1 | . | . | TRBJ2-5
CASSQDRSGLNTGELFF | TGCGCCAGCAGCCAAGATCGTAGCGGTCTTAACACCGGGGAGCTGTTTTTT | TRBV4-3 | . | many | TRBJ2-2
CASSSDRGPTGELFF | TGTGCCAGCAGCTCGGACAGGGGCCCCACCGGGGAGCTGTTTTTT | TRBV7-9 | TRBD1 | . | TRBJ2-2
CSDRTSGETQYF | TGCAGTGACCGGACTAGCGGAGAGACCCAGTACTTC | TRBV29-1 | TRBD2 | . | TRBJ2-5
CAIGAEPNTEAFF | TGTGCCATCGGGGCAGAGCCAAACACTGAAGCTTTCTTT | TRBV10-3 | . | few | TRBJ1-1
CASSLSYGARSLNGYTF | TGTGCCAGCAGTTTATCTTACGGGGCGCGAAGCTTAAATGGCTACACCTTC | TRBV27 | . | . | TRBJ1-2
CASSWTGNEQFF | TGTGCCAGCAGCTGGACAGGGAATGAGCAGTTCTTC | TRBV5-4 | TRBD1 | few | TRBJ2-1
CAISKQGPSTEAFF | TGTGCCATCAGCAAACAGGGCCCAAGCACTGAAGCTTTCTTT | TRBV10-3 | . | few | TRBJ1-1
CASSPLAGEARNEQFF | TGTGCCAGTAGTCCCCTAGCGGGAGAAGCGAGGAATGAGCAGTTCTTC | TRBV19 | TRBD2 | few | TRBJ2-1
CASSEGPTNTEAFF | TGTGCCAGCAGTGAAGGGCCAACGAACACTGAAGCTTTCTTT | TRBV6-1 | . | many | TRBJ1-1
CTSSRQSSGSIYEQYF | TGTACCAGCAGCCGTCAGTCTAGCGGGAGTATCTACGAGCAGTACTTC | TRBV12-3/TRBV12-4 | TRBD2 | once | TRBJ2-7
CSGITSGRADGELFF | TGCAGCGGGATAACTAGCGGGAGGGCGGACGGGGAGCTGTTTTTT | TRBV29-1 | TRBD2 | . | TRBJ2-2
CASSQGGRGTGELFF | TGTGCCAGCAGCCAAGGGGGGCGAGGCACCGGGGAGCTGTTTTTT | TRBV4-2 | . | . | TRBJ2-2
CASSHNQGLGDGYTF | TGTGCCAGCAGTCATAACCAGGGGCTCGGGGATGGCTACACCTTC | TRBV6-1 | . | few | TRBJ1-2
CASSPPGAYTEAFF | TGTGCCAGCTCACCACCCGGTGCTTACACTGAAGCTTTCTTT | TRBV18 | . | . | TRBJ1-1
CASSQEQYTGELFF | TGTGCCAGCAGCCAAGAACAGTACACCGGGGAGCTGTTTTTT | TRBV4-2 | . | . | TRBJ2-2
CASSTGYYQPQHF | TGTGCCAGCAGTACGGGCTACTATCAGCCCCAGCATTTT | TRBV2 | . | few | TRBJ1-5
CASSLRTGSNQPQHF | TGTGCCAGCAGCCTGCGGACAGGGAGTAATCAGCCCCAGCATTTT | TRBV7-2 | TRBD1 | few | TRBJ1-5
CASSFDDRDASPLHF | TGTGCCAGCAGCTTTGATGACCGTGACGCTTCACCCCTCCACTTT | TRBV7-8 | . | . | TRBJ1-6
CASRTVVNQPQHF | TGTGCCAGCAGGACAGTAGTCAATCAGCCCCAGCATTTT | TRBV6-1 | . | few | TRBJ1-5
CATAQDYTGELFF | TGTGCCACAGCCCAGGATTACACCGGGGAGCTGTTTTTT | TRBV24-1 | . | few | TRBJ2-2
CAISESTAPTYEQYF | TGTGCCATCAGTGAGTCGACCGCGCCAACCTACGAGCAGTACTTC | TRBV10-3 | . | . | TRBJ2-7
CASSLYGGYGYTF | TGTGCCAGCAGCTTATACGGTGGCTATGGCTACACCTTC | TRBV7-2 | . | few | TRBJ1-2
CASSLPGLAADTQYF | TGTGCCAGCAGTTTACCGGGACTAGCGGCAGATACGCAGTATTTT | TRBV12-3/TRBV12-4 | TRBD2 | few | TRBJ2-3
CASSLVAGQRLRTGELFF | TGTGCCAGCAGCTTAGTCGCAGGGCAACGTCTGAGGACCGGGGAGCTGTTTTTT | TRBV7-8 | . | few | TRBJ2-2